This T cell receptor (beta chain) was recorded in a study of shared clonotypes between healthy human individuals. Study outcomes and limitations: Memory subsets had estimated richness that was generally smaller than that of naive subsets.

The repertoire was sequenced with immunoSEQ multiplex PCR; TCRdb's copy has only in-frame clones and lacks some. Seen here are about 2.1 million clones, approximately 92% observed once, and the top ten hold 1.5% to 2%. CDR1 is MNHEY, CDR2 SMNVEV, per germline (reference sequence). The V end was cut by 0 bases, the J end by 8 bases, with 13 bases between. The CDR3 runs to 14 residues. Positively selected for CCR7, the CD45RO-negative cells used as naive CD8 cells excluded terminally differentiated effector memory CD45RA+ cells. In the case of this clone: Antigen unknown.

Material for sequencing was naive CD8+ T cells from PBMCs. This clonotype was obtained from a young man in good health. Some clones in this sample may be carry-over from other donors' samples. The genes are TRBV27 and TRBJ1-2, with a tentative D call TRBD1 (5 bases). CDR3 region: CASSLSGGILGYTF. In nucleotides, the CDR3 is TGTGCCAGCAGTTTATCCGGGGGGATCCTCGGCTACACCTTC.